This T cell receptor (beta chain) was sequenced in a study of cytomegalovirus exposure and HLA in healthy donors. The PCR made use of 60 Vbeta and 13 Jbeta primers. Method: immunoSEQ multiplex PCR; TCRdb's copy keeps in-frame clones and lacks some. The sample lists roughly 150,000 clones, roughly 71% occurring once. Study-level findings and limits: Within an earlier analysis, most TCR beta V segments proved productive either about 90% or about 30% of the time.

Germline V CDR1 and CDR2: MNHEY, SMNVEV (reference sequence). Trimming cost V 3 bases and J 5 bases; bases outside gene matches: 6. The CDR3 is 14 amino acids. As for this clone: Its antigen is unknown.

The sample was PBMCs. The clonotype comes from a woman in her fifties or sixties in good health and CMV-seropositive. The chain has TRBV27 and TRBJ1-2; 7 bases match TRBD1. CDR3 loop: CASSLARGYYGYTF. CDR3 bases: TGTGCCAGCAGTTTGGCCAGGGGGTATTATGGCTACACCTTC.